The clone carrying this T cell receptor beta chain was seen only a few times. This sample was included in a study of cytomegalovirus exposure and HLA in healthy donors. V was cut by 4 bases and J by 0 bases, with 9 bases left in between. Germline CDR1 reads LGHNA; CDR2 reads YSLEER. The CDR3 is made up of 14 amino acids. Vbeta (60) and Jbeta (13) primers were used in the PCR. Repertoires were generated with immunoSEQ multiplex PCR, while TCRdb's copy carries only in-frame clones and drops some. This repertoire shows some 110,000 clones, 12% to 15% found once; its top ten account for over 0.65%. Among the donors, all were healthy bone marrow donors.

The source is a female donor in good health and CMV-seronegative. Sequenced: PBMCs. The chain recombines TRBV4-3 with TRBJ1-1; D is possibly TRBD1 (6 bases). The CDR3, as DNA: TGCGCCAGCAGCCTAGACAGGATGAACACTGAAGCTTTCTTT. Residues: CASSLDRMNTEAFF.